Following are 21 T cell receptor beta chains from one sample sequenced in a study of blood T cell repertoires in COVID-19. Sequencing used immunoSEQ multiplex PCR; TCRdb keeps in-frame clones, though not all of them. The sample includes about 61,000 clones, approximately 88% of them seen just once. The sample comprised peripheral blood. These receptors originate from a human donor in a cohort sampled during active COVID-19.

The rearrangement uses TRBV19 and TRBJ2-7; 12 bases are shared with TRBD2. V was pared by 4 bases and J by 4 bases, with 5 bases of the junction left unmatched. Germline V gene sequence: CDR1 LNHDA, CDR2 SQIVND (reference sequence). The CDR3 sequence is 15 residues long. The CDR3 loop reads CASSKASGRVYEQYF. The CDR3 DNA follows: TGTGCCAGTAGTAAGGCTAGCGGGAGGGTTTACGAGCAGTACTTC.

The chain combines TRBV7-3 with TRBJ2-4, with 9 bases matching TRBD1. The ends lost 2 bases at V and 2 bases at J; junction bases unmatched: 7. This CDR3 is 17 amino acids long. The germline CDR1 and CDR2 sequences are SGHTA and FQGTGA. The CDR3 reads CASSLGGTGPTKNIQYF. CDR3 DNA sequence: TGTGCCAGCAGCTTAGGCGGGACAGGGCCGACCAAAAACATTCAGTACTTC.

This clone was picked up one time. The chain links TRBV7-2 to TRBJ2-4; 9 bases are shared with TRBD2. CDR1 and CDR2 from the germline V gene are SGHTA and FQGNSA. CDR3 size: 15 residues. Trimming took 1 base from V and 8 from J; bases not matched to a gene: 6. The CDR3 coding sequence is TGTGCCAGCAGCTTAGTAGCGGGAGATTGGGACATTCAGTACTTC. It yields the protein CASSLVAGDWDIQYF.

The chain carries TRBV2 and TRBJ1-2; TRBD1 agrees at 8 bases. The germline V gene has CDR1 SNHLY and CDR2 FYNNEI. After removal of 6 bases from V and 2 bases from J, the junction contained 5 bases not matched to a gene. The CDR3 consists of 14 residues. CDR3 protein: CASRDRATNYGYTF. CDR3 sequence (DNA): TGTGCCAGCAGGGACAGGGCAACGAACTATGGCTACACCTTC.

The chain couples TRBV6-1 to TRBJ1-1, with a weak D call TRBD1 (6 bases). Trimming pared 4 bases from V and 0 bases from J, leaving 18 bases between. CDR3 length: 17 amino acids. CDR1 and CDR2 from the germline V gene are MNHNS and SASEGT. The chain's CDR3 is CASSADRLDGLNTEAFF. CDR3 nucleotides: TGTGCCAGCAGTGCCGACAGGTTGGATGGGTTGAACACTGAAGCTTTCTTT.

This clone was observed a single time. This chain joins TRBV27 and TRBJ1-1; 8 nucleotides align to TRBD1. CDR1 is MNHEY and CDR2 is SMNVEV in the germline V gene (reference sequence). J was trimmed by 6 bases and V by 8 bases; bases with no gene match: 8. There are 13 residues in the CDR3. CDR3 sequence: CASRDRGAAEAFF. DNA of the CDR3: TGTGCCAGCCGAGACAGGGGAGCGGCTGAAGCTTTCTTT.

V usage is TRBV27 and J usage is TRBJ2-1; maybe TRBD1 (6 bases). The CDR3 is made up of 14 amino acids. Trimming took off 6 bases at V and 5 bases at J, with 14 bases between the two ends. CDR1 and CDR2 from the germline V gene are MNHEY and SMNVEV (reference sequence). The DNA for the CDR3 is TGTGCCAGCAGCGATTACAACAGGGACAATGAGCAGTTCTTC. It codes for CASSDYNRDNEQFF.

This clone was detected a few times. The chain is built from TRBV12-3 or TRBV12-4 and TRBJ2-7; TRBD2 matches 7 bases. The junction had 7 bases not matched to a gene; V was cut back by 6 bases and J by 11 bases. The CDR3 contains 11 residues. The CDR3 loop reads CASSLSGKKYF. The CDR3 DNA sequence: TGTGCCAGCAGCTTAAGCGGGAAAAAGTACTTC.

The chain employs TRBV19 and TRBJ2-5; 8 bases are shared with TRBD1. J lost 3 bases, V lost 2 bases, and 2 bases had no gene match. Per the germline V gene, CDR1 is LNHDA and CDR2 is SQIVND (reference sequence). This CDR3 has 14 amino acids. CDR3 coding DNA: TGTGCCAGTAGTATAAGGGACAGGAAAGAGACCCAGTACTTC. It specifies CASSIRDRKETQYF. The full variable domain, its missing parts supplied by reference TRBV19 and TRBJ2-5, is DGGITQSPKYLFRKEGQNVTLSCEQNLNHDAMYWYRQDPGQGLRLIYYSQIVNDFQKGDIAEGYSVSREKKESFPLTVTSAQKNPTAFYLCASSIRDRKETQYFGPGTRLLVL.

The chain combines TRBV2 with TRBJ1-3; a weak D match, TRBD1 (5 bases). Trimming cost V 6 bases and J 0 bases, with 6 bases left between them. Germline V gives CDR1 SNHLY, CDR2 FYNNEI. This CDR3 is 13 amino acids long. Here the CDR3 reads CASRDISGNTIYF. CDR3 DNA sequence: TGTGCCAGCAGGGACATCTCTGGAAACACCATATATTTT.

V gene TRBV5-6 combines with J gene TRBJ1-4; D is ambiguous. The CDR3 is 13 amino acids. CDR1 is SGHDT and CDR2 is YYEEEE in the germline V gene. Trimming removed 1 base at V and 7 bases at J, with 8 bases between. The CDR3 DNA follows: TGTGCCAGCAGCTTGTGGGCGGGTGAAAAACTGTTTTTT. It specifies CASSLWAGEKLFF.

The V gene is TRBV6-5, the J gene TRBJ2-5; 10 nucleotides align to TRBD1. The CDR3 length is 15 residues. Per germline, CDR1 MNHEY and CDR2 SVGAGI. J lost 5 bases, V lost 6 bases, and 9 bases had no gene match. The CDR3 DNA is TGTGCCAGCAGCGCCCCGACAGGGGGCGGTGAGACCCAGTACTTC. The encoded protein is CASSAPTGGGETQYF.

The table lists this clone with a count of one. The chain is built from TRBV6-4 and TRBJ2-3, with 15 bases that match TRBD2. Germline trimming cut 3 bases from V and 5 bases from J; bases unmatched to any gene: 0. CDR1 is MRHNA and CDR2 is SNTAGT in the germline V gene. The CDR3 is made up of 15 amino acids. The CDR3 reads CASSEGLAGGDTQYF. The CDR3 DNA is TGTGCCAGCAGTGAGGGACTAGCGGGGGGAGATACGCAGTATTTT.

About this clone: The junction shows a germline mismatch at one end, possibly a read error. V gene TRBV5-1 combines with J gene TRBJ2-3; 8 bases line up with TRBD1. Germline V gene lookup returns CDR1 SGHRS and CDR2 YFSETQ. The CDR3 is 11 residues long. The CDR3 sequence: CASSLGQGKDF. Here the CDR3 DNA reads TGCGCCAGCAGCTTGGGACAGGGGAAGGATTTT.

This chain joins TRBV3-1 (or the pseudogene TRBV3-2) and TRBJ1-1; D not resolved. V lost 0 bases to trimming and J lost 6 bases, with 8 bases between them. This CDR3 is built from 13 residues. Germline loops: CDR1 LGHDT, CDR2 YNNKEL (reference sequence). Here the CDR3 DNA reads TGTGCCAGCAGCCAAGACGGAGCTGCTGAAGCTTTCTTT. Translating it yields CASSQDGAAEAFF.

In this sample, this clone turned up a few times. The genes are TRBV4-2 and TRBJ2-7; 11 positions match TRBD1. Germline-derived CDR1 and CDR2 are LGHNA and YNFKEQ. The CDR3 totals 16 residues. The V gene end was trimmed by 0 bases and the J gene end by 3 bases; junction bases not matched to a gene: 4. The CDR3: CASSQDWDRGDYEQYF. For the CDR3, the DNA is TGTGCCAGCAGCCAAGATTGGGACAGGGGGGACTACGAGCAGTACTTC.

This clone has only a few counts. This chain connects TRBV5-4 to TRBJ1-6; TRBD1 matches 8 bases. Germline V gene data show CDR1 as SGHNT and CDR2 as YYREEE (reference sequence). The V and J ends lost 9 bases and 7 bases, in that order; junction bases with no gene match: 9. The length of the CDR3 is 14 residues. The CDR3 DNA reads as TGTGCCACCCTTGGACAGGGAGAAAATTCACCCCTCCACTTT. This gives the protein CATLGQGENSPLHF.

The CDR3 spells CASSQEIAGSSYNEQFF. CDR3 DNA sequence: TGTGCCAGCAGCCAAGAGATTGCGGGGAGCTCCTACAATGAGCAGTTCTTC. This sequence joins TRBV4-2 and TRBJ2-1; D perhaps matches TRBD2 (6 bases). Trimming cost V 0 bases and J 0 bases, with 12 bases left between them. This CDR3 is 17 amino acids long. Germline values: CDR1 LGHNA, CDR2 YNFKEQ.

The rearrangement links TRBV7-8 to TRBJ2-7; TRBD1 aligns across 7 bases. The germline gives CDR1 SGHVS, CDR2 FQNEAQ. With 5 bases clipped from V and 2 bases from J, the junction kept 6 bases outside the gene matches. The CDR3 is made up of 14 amino acids. CDR3 sequence: CASSRGQAAYEQYF. The CDR3, as DNA: TGTGCCAGCAGCCGAGGACAGGCAGCCTACGAGCAGTACTTC.

The J gene is TRBJ1-4, the V gene TRBV7-8, with D possibly TRBD1 on 6 matching bases. Germline V CDR1 and CDR2: SGHVS, FQNEAQ. The CDR3 contains 16 residues. The V gene lost 0 bases and the J gene lost 8 bases, with 16 bases spanning the gap. CDR3 coding DNA: TGTGCCAGCAGCTTAGCATCAGGGGAACAGTGGGAAAAACTGTTTTTT. Its protein product is CASSLASGEQWEKLFF.

The J gene is TRBJ2-3, the V gene TRBV5-1, with TRBD2 matching over 8 bases. This CDR3 is built from 17 residues. The junction had 12 bases not matched to a gene; V was cut back by 6 bases and J by 0 bases. Germline V lookup: CDR1 SGHRS, CDR2 YFSETQ. This chain's CDR3 is CASNVERGSPSTDTQYF. The CDR3 nucleotides are TGCGCCAGCAACGTCGAGCGGGGGTCCCCCAGCACAGATACGCAGTATTTT.